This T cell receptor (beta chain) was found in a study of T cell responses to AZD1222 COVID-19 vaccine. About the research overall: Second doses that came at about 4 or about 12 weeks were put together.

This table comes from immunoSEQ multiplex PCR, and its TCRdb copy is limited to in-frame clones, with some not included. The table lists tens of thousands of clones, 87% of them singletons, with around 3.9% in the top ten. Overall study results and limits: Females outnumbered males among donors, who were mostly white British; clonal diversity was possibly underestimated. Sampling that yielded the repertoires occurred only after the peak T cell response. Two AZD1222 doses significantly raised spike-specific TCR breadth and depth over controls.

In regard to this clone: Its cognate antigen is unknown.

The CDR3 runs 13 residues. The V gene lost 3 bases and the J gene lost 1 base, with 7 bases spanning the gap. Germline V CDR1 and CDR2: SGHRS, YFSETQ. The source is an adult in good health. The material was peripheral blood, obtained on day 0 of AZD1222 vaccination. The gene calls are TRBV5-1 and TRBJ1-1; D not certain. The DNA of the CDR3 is TGCGCCAGCAGCTCCACTCAGAACACTGAAGCTTTCTTT. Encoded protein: CASSSTQNTEAFF.